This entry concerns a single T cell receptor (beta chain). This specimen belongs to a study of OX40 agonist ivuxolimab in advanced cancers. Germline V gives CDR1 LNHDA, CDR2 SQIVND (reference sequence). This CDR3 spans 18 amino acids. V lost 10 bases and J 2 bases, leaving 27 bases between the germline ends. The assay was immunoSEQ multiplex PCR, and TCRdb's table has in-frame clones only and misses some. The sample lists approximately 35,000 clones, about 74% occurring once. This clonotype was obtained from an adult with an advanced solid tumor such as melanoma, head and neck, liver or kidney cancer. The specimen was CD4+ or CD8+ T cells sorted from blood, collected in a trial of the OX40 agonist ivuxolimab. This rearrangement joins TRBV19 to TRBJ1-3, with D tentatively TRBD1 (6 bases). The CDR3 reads CATYPLIRFGGAGNTIYF. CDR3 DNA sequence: TGTGCCACCTACCCACTCATCAGGTTCGGGGGCGCTGGAAACACCATATATTTT.